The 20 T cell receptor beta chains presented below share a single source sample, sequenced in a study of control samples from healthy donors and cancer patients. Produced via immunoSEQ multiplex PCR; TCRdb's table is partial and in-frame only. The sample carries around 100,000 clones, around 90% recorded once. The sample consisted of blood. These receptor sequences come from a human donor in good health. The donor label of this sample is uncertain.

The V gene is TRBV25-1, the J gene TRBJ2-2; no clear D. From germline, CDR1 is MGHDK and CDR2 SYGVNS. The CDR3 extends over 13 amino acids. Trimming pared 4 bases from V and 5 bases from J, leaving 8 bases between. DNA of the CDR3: TGTGCCAGCAGTGGCGAACGGACCGGGGAGCTGTTTTTT. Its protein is CASSGERTGELFF.

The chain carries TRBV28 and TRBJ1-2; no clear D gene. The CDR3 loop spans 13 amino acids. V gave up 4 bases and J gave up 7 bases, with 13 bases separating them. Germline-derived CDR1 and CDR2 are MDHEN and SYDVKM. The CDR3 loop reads CASSSGRVSGYTF. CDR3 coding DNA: TGTGCCAGCAGTTCTGGACGAGTGAGTGGCTACACCTTC.

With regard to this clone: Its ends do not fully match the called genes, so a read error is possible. CDR3 region: CASREGPLSGNTIYF. CDR3 DNA: TGTGCCAGCAGGGAAGGACCCCTCTCTGGAAACACCATATATTTT. The rearrangement joins TRBV6-1 to TRBJ1-3; D not certain. From germline, CDR1 is MNHNS and CDR2 SASEGT. The CDR3 spans 15 residues.

DNA of the CDR3: TGTGCCAGCAGTTTAGAAAGTCCTAACTTATTTTCACCCCTCCACTTT. Translated: CASSLESPNLFSPLHF. The chain is built from TRBV27 and TRBJ1-6, with D unresolved. CDR1 MNHEY and CDR2 SMNVEV come from the germline V gene (reference sequence). Trimming cost V 2 bases and J 9 bases, with 17 bases left between them. The CDR3 covers 16 residues.

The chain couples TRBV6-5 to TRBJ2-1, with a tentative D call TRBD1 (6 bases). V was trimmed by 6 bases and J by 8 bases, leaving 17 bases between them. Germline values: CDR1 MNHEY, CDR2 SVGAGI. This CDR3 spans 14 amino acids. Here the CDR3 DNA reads TGTGCCAGCAGGAGGACAGAGCTGGGCGATGAGCAGTTCTTC. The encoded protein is CASRRTELGDEQFF.

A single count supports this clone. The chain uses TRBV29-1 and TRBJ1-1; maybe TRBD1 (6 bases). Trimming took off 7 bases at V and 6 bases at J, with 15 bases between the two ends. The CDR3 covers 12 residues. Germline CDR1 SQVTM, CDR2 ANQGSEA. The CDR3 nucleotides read TGCAGCGCTGACAGGAGAGTGGCTGAAGCTTTCTTT. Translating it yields CSADRRVAEAFF. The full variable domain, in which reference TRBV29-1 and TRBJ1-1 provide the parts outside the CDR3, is SAVISQKPSRDICQRGTSLTIQCQVDSQVTMMFWYRQQPGQSLTLIATANQGSEATYESGFVIDKFPISRPNLTFSTLTVSNMSPEDSSIYLCSADRRVAEAFFGQGTRLTVV.

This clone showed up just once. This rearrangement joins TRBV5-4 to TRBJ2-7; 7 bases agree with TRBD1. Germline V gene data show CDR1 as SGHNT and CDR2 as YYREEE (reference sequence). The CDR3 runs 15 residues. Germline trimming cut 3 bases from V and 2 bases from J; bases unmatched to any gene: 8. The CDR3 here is CASSWGTASAYEQYF. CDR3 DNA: TGTGCCAGCAGCTGGGGGACAGCGTCCGCCTACGAGCAGTACTTC.

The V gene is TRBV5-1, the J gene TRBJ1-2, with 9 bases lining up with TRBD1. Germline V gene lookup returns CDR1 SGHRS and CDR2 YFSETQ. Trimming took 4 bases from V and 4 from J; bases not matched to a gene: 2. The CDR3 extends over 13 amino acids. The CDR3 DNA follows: TGCGCCAGCAGCCCGGGACAGGGCTATGGCTACACCTTC. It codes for CASSPGQGYGYTF.

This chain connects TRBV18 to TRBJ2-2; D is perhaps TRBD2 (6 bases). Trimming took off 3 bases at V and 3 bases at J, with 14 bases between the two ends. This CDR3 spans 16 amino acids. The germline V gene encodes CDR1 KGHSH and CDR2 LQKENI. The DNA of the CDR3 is TGTGCCAGCTCACCTAACCGACTAGGATACACCGGGGAGCTGTTTTTT. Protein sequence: CASSPNRLGYTGELFF.

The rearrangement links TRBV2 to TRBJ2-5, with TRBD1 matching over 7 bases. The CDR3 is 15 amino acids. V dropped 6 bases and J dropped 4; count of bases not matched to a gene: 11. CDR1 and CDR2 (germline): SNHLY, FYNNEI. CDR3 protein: CASSVVRGQAETQYF. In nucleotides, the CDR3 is TGTGCCAGCAGCGTTGTAAGGGGGCAGGCAGAGACCCAGTACTTC.

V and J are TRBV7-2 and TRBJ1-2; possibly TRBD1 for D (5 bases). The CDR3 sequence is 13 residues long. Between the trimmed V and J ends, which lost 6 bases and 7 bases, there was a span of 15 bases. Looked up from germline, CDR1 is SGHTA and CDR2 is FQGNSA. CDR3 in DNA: TGTGCCAGCAGAGGTTTGGGACGGGGTGGCTACACCTTC. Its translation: CASRGLGRGGYTF.

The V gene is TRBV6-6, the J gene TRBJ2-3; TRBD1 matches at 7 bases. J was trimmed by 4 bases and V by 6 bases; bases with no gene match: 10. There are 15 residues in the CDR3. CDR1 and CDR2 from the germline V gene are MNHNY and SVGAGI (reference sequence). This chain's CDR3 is CASSDRVAFADTQYF. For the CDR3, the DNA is TGTGCCAGCAGCGACAGGGTCGCATTTGCAGATACGCAGTATTTT.

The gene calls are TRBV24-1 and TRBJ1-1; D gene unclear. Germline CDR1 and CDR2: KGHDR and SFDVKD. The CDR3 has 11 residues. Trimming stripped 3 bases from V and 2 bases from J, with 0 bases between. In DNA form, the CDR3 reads TGTGCCACCAGTGATAACACTGAAGCTTTCTTT. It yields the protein CATSDNTEAFF.

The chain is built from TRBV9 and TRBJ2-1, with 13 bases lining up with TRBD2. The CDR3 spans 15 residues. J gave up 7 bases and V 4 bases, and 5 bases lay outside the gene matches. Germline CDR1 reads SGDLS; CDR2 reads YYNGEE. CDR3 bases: TGTGCCAGCAGCACTAGCGGGGGGGAAGGAAATGAGCAGTTCTTC. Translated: CASSTSGGEGNEQFF.

DNA for the CDR3: TGTGCCAGCAGCTTAGCAGACACCAATCAGCCCCAGCATTTT. Amino acid sequence: CASSLADTNQPQHF. This chain connects TRBV7-8 to TRBJ1-5; D is unclear. Trimming removed 0 bases at V and 3 bases at J, with 6 bases between. CDR1 is SGHVS and CDR2 is FQNEAQ in the germline V gene. This CDR3 region has 14 residues. Variable domain in full (rest from reference TRBV7-8 and TRBJ1-5): GAGVSQSPRYKVAKRGQDVALRCDPISGHVSLFWYQQALGQGPEFLTYFQNEAQLDKSGLPSDRFFAERPEGSVSTLKIQRTQQEDSAVYLCASSLADTNQPQHFGDGTRLSIL.

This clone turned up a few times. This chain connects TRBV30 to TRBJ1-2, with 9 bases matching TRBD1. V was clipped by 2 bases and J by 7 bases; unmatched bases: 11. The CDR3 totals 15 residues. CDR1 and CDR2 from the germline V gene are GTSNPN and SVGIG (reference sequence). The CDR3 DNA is TGTGCCTGGAGTTTTACCGGGACAGGGTGGGGTGGCTACACCTTC. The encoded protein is CAWSFTGTGWGGYTF.

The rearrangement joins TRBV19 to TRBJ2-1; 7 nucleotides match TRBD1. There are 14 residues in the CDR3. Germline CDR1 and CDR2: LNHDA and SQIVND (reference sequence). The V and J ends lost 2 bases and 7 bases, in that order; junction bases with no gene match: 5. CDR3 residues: CASSISRGRNEQFF. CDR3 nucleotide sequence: TGTGCCAGTAGTATATCGAGGGGGCGGAATGAGCAGTTCTTC.

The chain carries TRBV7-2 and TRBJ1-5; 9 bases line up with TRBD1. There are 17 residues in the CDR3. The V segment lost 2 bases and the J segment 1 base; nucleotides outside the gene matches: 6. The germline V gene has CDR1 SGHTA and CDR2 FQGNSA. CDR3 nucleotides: TGTGCCAGCAGCTTACACAGGGGGCCGAGGAGCAATCAGCCCCAGCATTTT. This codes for CASSLHRGPRSNQPQHF.

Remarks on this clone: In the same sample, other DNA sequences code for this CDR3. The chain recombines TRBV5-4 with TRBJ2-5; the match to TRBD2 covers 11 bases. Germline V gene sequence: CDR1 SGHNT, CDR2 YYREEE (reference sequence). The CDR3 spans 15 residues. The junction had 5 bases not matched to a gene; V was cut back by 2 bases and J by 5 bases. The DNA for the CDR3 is TGTGCCAGCAGCTTCCTAGCGGGGGGAGGGGAGACCCAGTACTTC. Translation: CASSFLAGGGETQYF.

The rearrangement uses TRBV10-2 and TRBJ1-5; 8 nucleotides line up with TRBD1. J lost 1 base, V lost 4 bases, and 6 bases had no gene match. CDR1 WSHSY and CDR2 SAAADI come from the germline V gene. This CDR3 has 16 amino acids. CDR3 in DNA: TGCGCCAGCAGTGGACAGGGGAGGACCAGCAATCAGCCCCAGCATTTT. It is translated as CASSGQGRTSNQPQHF.